Presented here are 3 T cell receptor beta chains from one specimen sequenced in a study of blood T cells in healthy people across ages. A second PCR, run for about 6 to 12 cycles, used a sample-barcoded 5' primer plus a J-beta primer mix. TCRdb reprocessed the 5' RACE reads via MiXCR and lists one record per CDR3 protein. The data contain 800,000 or so distinct CDR3 sequences, approximately 25% of them singletons. These data are also associated with another study on T cells of mothers and their children.

The sequenced sample was blood. The receptors shown here come from a boy aged 10-17 years in good health.

The chain links TRBV7-3 to TRBJ1-1, with TRBD1 matching 8 bases. J gave up 4 bases and V 4 bases, and 8 bases lay outside the gene matches. This CDR3 has 15 residues. CDR1 and CDR2 from the germline V gene are SGHTA and FQGTGA. The CDR3 is CASSSEGQVVTEAFF. DNA of the CDR3: TGTGCCAGCAGCTCAGAGGGACAGGTGGTCACTGAAGCTTTCTTT.

The chain couples TRBV19 to TRBJ2-3; 8 bases agree with TRBD2. The germline CDR1 and CDR2 sequences are LNHDA and SQIVND (reference sequence). The CDR3 consists of 18 residues. V lost 4 bases, J lost 4 bases, and 16 bases stayed unmatched. As DNA, the CDR3 is TGTGCCAGTAGTACTTACCGTTACGGTAGCGGGGATGCAGATACGCAGTATTTT. This encodes CASSTYRYGSGDADTQYF. The full variable domain, rest sourced from reference TRBV19 and TRBJ2-3, is DGGITQSPKYLFRKEGQNVTLSCEQNLNHDAMYWYRQDPGQGLRLIYYSQIVNDFQKGDIAEGYSVSREKKESFPLTVTSAQKNPTAFYLCASSTYRYGSGDADTQYFGPGTRLTVL.

This clonotype has at least ten counts. The chain couples TRBV28 to TRBJ1-4; 7 bases align to TRBD1. This CDR3 comprises 15 residues. V lost 5 bases, J lost 4 bases, and 7 bases stayed unmatched. The germline CDR1 and CDR2 sequences are MDHEN and SYDVKM. CDR3 in amino acids: CASSIGTVFNEKLFF. The CDR3 nucleotides read TGTGCCAGCAGTATCGGGACAGTATTTAATGAAAAACTGTTTTTT.